What follows are 27 T cell receptor beta chains derived from one specimen sequenced in a study of T cells in localized non-small cell lung cancer. The method was immunoSEQ multiplex PCR; TCRdb's version includes in-frame clones alone and lacks a portion of them. The sample has over 70,000 clones, approximately 91% seen once; the top ten hold approximately 4%. This sample comprised PBMCs, obtained before any cancer treatment. The receptors originated from a woman aged 40-70 years with stage II squamous cell lung carcinoma.

The rearrangement uses TRBV7-2 and TRBJ2-5; D unclear. The germline V and J ends were trimmed by 5 bases and 5 bases, with 12 bases remaining between them. The CDR3 is 13 amino acids. Germline V gene sequence: CDR1 SGHTA, CDR2 FQGNSA. The CDR3 DNA reads as TGTGCCAGCAGCCTGGACCCCGGGGAGACCCAGTACTTC. It codes for CASSLDPGETQYF.

The V and J genes are TRBV2 and TRBJ1-2; D is unclear. CDR1 is SNHLY, CDR2 FYNNEI, per germline. Trimming cost V 0 bases and J 8 bases, with 7 bases left between them. This CDR3 spans 12 amino acids. The CDR3 protein is CASSEAGRGYTF. Written as DNA, the CDR3 is TGTGCCAGCAGTGAAGCAGGGCGCGGCTACACCTTC.

This chain's CDR3 is CASSPMGGLQETQYF. In DNA, the CDR3 is TGTGCCAGCAGCCCGATGGGGGGGCTCCAAGAGACCCAGTACTTC. The rearrangement uses TRBV5-4 and TRBJ2-5, with D perhaps TRBD2 (7 bases). V was cut by 4 bases and J by 1 base, with 14 bases left in between. The germline V gene has CDR1 SGHNT and CDR2 YYREEE (reference sequence). The CDR3 covers 15 residues.

This sequence joins TRBV4-1 and TRBJ1-2, with D perhaps TRBD1 (5 bases). The CDR3 is 15 residues long. V was cut by 2 bases and J by 2 bases, with 12 bases left in between. Germline CDR1 and CDR2: MGHRA and YSYEKL. This chain's CDR3 is CASSQRGNSNYGYTF. The DNA of the CDR3 is TGCGCCAGCAGCCAAAGGGGAAACTCCAACTATGGCTACACCTTC.

The chain combines TRBV7-2 with TRBJ2-7; 11 nucleotides line up with TRBD1. J lost 5 bases, V lost 1 base, and 4 bases had no gene match. Germline values: CDR1 SGHTA, CDR2 FQGNSA. The CDR3 runs to 15 residues. The CDR3 loop is CASSLVGQGADEQYF. The CDR3 DNA sequence: TGTGCCAGCAGCTTAGTAGGACAGGGGGCGGACGAGCAGTACTTC.

This rearrangement joins TRBV5-1 to TRBJ2-5; D uncertain. The CDR3 has 14 amino acids. The V gene lost 0 bases and the J gene lost 4 bases, with 10 bases spanning the gap. The V gene's germline CDR1 is SGHRS and CDR2 YFSETQ. The CDR3 DNA reads as TGCGCCAGCAGCTTGGAGGGCCCAAGAGAGACCCAGTACTTC. Translated: CASSLEGPRETQYF. The entire variable domain, with the rest obtained from reference TRBV5-1 and TRBJ2-5, is as follows: KAGVTQTPRYLIKTRGQQVTLSCSPISGHRSVSWYQQTPGQGLQFLFEYFSETQRNKGNFPGRFSGRQFSNSRSEMNVSTLELGDSALYLCASSLEGPRETQYFGPGTRLLVL.

V gene TRBV6-6 combines with J gene TRBJ2-7; no firm D call. Germline loops: CDR1 MNHNY, CDR2 SVGAGI (reference sequence). This CDR3 has 15 residues. The germline V and J ends were trimmed by 5 bases and 3 bases, with 17 bases remaining between them. CDR3 sequence (DNA): TGTGCCAGCAGTCGAGAATTGTTTTCCGACTACGAGCAGTACTTC. Its translation: CASSRELFSDYEQYF.

This chain links TRBV15 with TRBJ1-3, with a possible D match to TRBD1 (6 bases). CDR3 length: 16 residues. CDR1 and CDR2 from the germline V gene are LNHNV and YYDKDF (reference sequence). V was clipped by 5 bases and J by 0 bases, with 14 bases between them. CDR3 in amino acids: CATSPRGAISGNTIYF. The CDR3 DNA sequence: TGTGCCACCAGCCCCCGGGGGGCGATCTCTGGAAACACCATATATTTT.

The chain combines TRBV7-6 with TRBJ2-3, with unresolved D. This CDR3 contains 13 residues. V lost 1 base and J lost 4, with 6 bases in between. The germline gives CDR1 SGHVS, CDR2 FNYEAQ. Here the CDR3 reads CASSLVASDTQYF. CDR3 nucleotide sequence: TGTGCCAGCAGCTTAGTAGCTTCAGATACGCAGTATTTT.

The chain joins TRBV10-3 to TRBJ2-7, with TRBD1 as a possible D gene (5 bases). Germline lookup yields CDR1 ENHRY and CDR2 SYGVKD. The CDR3 runs 14 residues. Trimming cost V 5 bases and J 0 bases, with 11 bases left between them. The CDR3 region has the DNA TGTGCCATCAGTCCAGGGCCTAGCTCCTACGAGCAGTACTTC. Translation: CAISPGPSSYEQYF.

V is TRBV27 and J is TRBJ2-7; D is tentatively TRBD1 or TRBD2 (7 bases each). Germline V gives CDR1 MNHEY, CDR2 SMNVEV (reference sequence). Trimming stripped 4 bases from V and 6 bases from J, with 22 bases between. This CDR3 is 16 amino acids long. This CDR3 is CASSSVPVARGGEQYF. DNA for the CDR3: TGTGCCAGCAGTTCTGTGCCCGTGGCCAGGGGGGGCGAGCAGTACTTC.

This chain uses TRBV29-1 with TRBJ2-1; 10 nucleotides agree with TRBD2. The CDR3 length is 14 residues. Germline V gene data show CDR1 as SQVTM and CDR2 as ANQGSEA. V was clipped by 4 bases and J by 6 bases; unmatched bases: 6. CDR3 residues: CSVGAGGAGNEQFF. CDR3 DNA sequence: TGCAGCGTTGGAGCGGGAGGGGCCGGCAATGAGCAGTTCTTC.

The J gene is TRBJ1-1, the V gene TRBV28; D perhaps matches TRBD1 (6 bases). Germline assignment: CDR1 MDHEN and CDR2 SYDVKM. V was shortened by 10 bases and J by 1 base, with 16 bases between the two germline ends. The CDR3 length is 14 residues. The CDR3 spells CATRPPGANTEAFF. The CDR3, as DNA: TGTGCCACTCGACCGCCGGGGGCGAACACTGAAGCTTTCTTT.

This chain connects TRBV5-1 to TRBJ2-2; 7 bases line up with TRBD2. V was pared by 5 bases and J by 6 bases, with 7 bases of the junction left unmatched. Per the germline V gene, CDR1 is SGHRS and CDR2 is YFSETQ. The CDR3 length is 14 residues. The CDR3 DNA reads as TGCGCCAGCAGACACGGACTAGTCTCCGGGGAGCTGTTTTTT. Its protein is CASRHGLVSGELFF.

The chain is built from TRBV30 and TRBJ1-4; 9 bases match TRBD1. The length of the CDR3 is 17 residues. Germline V lookup: CDR1 GTSNPN, CDR2 SVGIG (reference sequence). The J segment lost 3 bases and the V segment lost 1 base, leaving 9 bases of the junction unmatched. The CDR3 DNA is TGTGCCTGGAGTGCCAACAGGGGGCCCCGTGCTAATGAAAAACTGTTTTTT. As protein: CAWSANRGPRANEKLFF.

This clone was seen a single time. This chain links TRBV5-1 with TRBJ2-7; 8 nucleotides match TRBD1. CDR3 length equals 19 residues. From germline, CDR1 is SGHRS and CDR2 YFSETQ. V dropped 4 bases and J dropped 0; count of bases not matched to a gene: 18. The CDR3 region has the DNA TGCGCCAGCAGCACAAGGGTCCCGGGACAGGACTTCTACTCCTACGAGCAGTACTTC. Its protein product is CASSTRVPGQDFYSYEQYF.

The chain has TRBV11-3 and TRBJ2-1; the D is unclear. This CDR3 has 15 amino acids. V was pared by 0 bases and J by 0 bases, with 6 bases between. The germline V gene encodes CDR1 SGHNT and CDR2 YENEEA. The CDR3 bases are TGTGCCAGCAGCTTAGATCCCAGCTCCTACAATGAGCAGTTCTTC. This gives the protein CASSLDPSSYNEQFF.

J is TRBJ2-1 and V is TRBV6-5; no definite D call. The CDR3 loop spans 15 amino acids. Germline lookup yields CDR1 MNHEY and CDR2 SVGAGI. V lost 11 bases, J lost 0 bases, and 17 bases lay in between. The CDR3, as DNA: TGTGCCTCCCAAGTCGGAACCAGCTCCTACAATGAGCAGTTCTTC. Protein: CASQVGTSSYNEQFF.

V usage is TRBV2 and J usage is TRBJ1-1; D remains unclear. V was cut by 3 bases and J by 0 bases, with 5 bases left in between. Germline V gene lookup returns CDR1 SNHLY and CDR2 FYNNEI. The length of the CDR3 is 13 residues. This CDR3 reads CASSDTVNTEAFF. CDR3 coding DNA: TGTGCCAGCAGTGATACCGTGAACACTGAAGCTTTCTTT.

The chain couples TRBV6-6 to TRBJ1-5; the D gene is possibly TRBD1 (5 bases). The CDR3 length is 14 residues. V was trimmed by 6 bases and J by 6 bases, leaving 15 bases between them. CDR1 MNHNY and CDR2 SVGAGI come from the germline V gene (reference sequence). CDR3 in amino acids: CASRDTGAGQPQHF. The CDR3 region has the DNA TGTGCCAGCAGAGACACAGGAGCGGGTCAGCCCCAGCATTTT.

The chain joins TRBV5-4 to TRBJ1-5; 7 nucleotides line up with TRBD1. Germline CDR1 and CDR2: SGHNT and YYREEE (reference sequence). This CDR3 has 14 amino acids. The J segment lost 2 bases and the V segment lost 5 bases, leaving 4 bases of the junction unmatched. The CDR3 DNA reads as TGTGCCAGCAGTCCAGGGGGGGGCAATCAGCCCCAGCATTTT. This translates into CASSPGGGNQPQHF.

The chain links TRBV7-9 to TRBJ1-2, with TRBD1 identical over 7 bases. The CDR3 totals 17 residues. V shed 0 bases and J 3 bases; nucleotides not matched to a gene: 10. Germline loops: CDR1 SEHNR, CDR2 FQNEAQ (reference sequence). In nucleotides, the CDR3 is TGTGCCAGCAGCTTAGCCAGACAGGGAGGATTTGACTATGGCTACACCTTC. This codes for CASSLARQGGFDYGYTF. Variable domain in full (rest from reference TRBV7-9 and TRBJ1-2): DTGVSQNPRHKITKRGQNVTFRCDPISEHNRLYWYRQTLGQGPEFLTYFQNEAQLEKSRLLSDRFSAERPKGSFSTLEIQRTEQGDSAMYLCASSLARQGGFDYGYTFGSGTRLTVV.

The genes are TRBV5-4 and TRBJ2-3; D gene unclear. This CDR3 has 15 residues. V was trimmed by 4 bases and J by 1 base, leaving 13 bases between them. CDR1 and CDR2 from the germline V gene are SGHNT and YYREEE (reference sequence). DNA of the CDR3: TGTGCCAGCAGCCCAACCATAGACCGCACAGATACGCAGTATTTT. This encodes CASSPTIDRTDTQYF.

The chain links TRBV27 to TRBJ2-5; D ambiguous. The germline gives CDR1 MNHEY, CDR2 SMNVEV (reference sequence). V was shortened by 3 bases and J by 7 bases, with 12 bases between the two germline ends. The CDR3 sequence is 13 residues long. The CDR3 sequence is CASSFYGPATQYF. The CDR3 nucleotides read TGTGCCAGCAGTTTCTACGGCCCGGCGACCCAGTACTTC.

This clone has just one count. This chain uses TRBV7-9 with TRBJ2-5; D unresolved. Germline V CDR1 and CDR2: SEHNR, FQNEAQ (reference sequence). This CDR3 contains 14 residues. Trimming removed 1 base at V and 5 bases at J, with 11 bases between. This CDR3 is CASSLGSQRETQYF. In nucleotides, the CDR3 is TGTGCCAGCAGCTTAGGTTCGCAGAGGGAGACCCAGTACTTC. The complete variable domain, with remaining parts taken from reference TRBV7-9 and TRBJ2-5, reads DTGVSQNPRHKITKRGQNVTFRCDPISEHNRLYWYRQTLGQGPEFLTYFQNEAQLEKSRLLSDRFSAERPKGSFSTLEIQRTEQGDSAMYLCASSLGSQRETQYFGPGTRLLVL.

This rearrangement joins TRBV20-1 to TRBJ2-4; D remains unclear. V was trimmed by 5 bases and J by 2 bases, leaving 4 bases between them. Germline V gives CDR1 DFQATT, CDR2 SNEGSKA (reference sequence). The CDR3 contains 11 residues. The chain's CDR3 is CSASPKNIQYF. The CDR3 bases are TGCAGTGCTTCCCCCAAAAACATTCAGTACTTC.

This chain links TRBV15 with TRBJ1-5, with D maybe TRBD1 (6 bases). The CDR3 spans 14 residues. Trimming removed 2 bases at V and 7 bases at J, with 12 bases between. Germline V CDR1 and CDR2: LNHNV, YYDKDF (reference sequence). The CDR3 DNA sequence: TGTGCCACCAGCAGATCTTACAGGGACCAGCCCCAGCATTTT. It encodes CATSRSYRDQPQHF.